Reported below is one TCR beta chain. Its antigen remains unidentified. Base quality data are lacking; no much larger clone is found one base away. The sample originates from a study of shared clonotypes between healthy human individuals (dated by TCRdb to about 2020). A note on the overall study: The cohort comprised a couple of women and a few men aged 18 to 49 years. Each donor's leukapheresis produced roughly between roughly 0.85 and 10 billion PBMCs. To increase sequencing depth and limit assay-specific biases, different laboratories used diverse techniques to prepare libraries and sequence TCR repertoires. To estimate repertoire size and how much clonotype sharing occurs between individuals, the study deeply sequenced the blood TCR repertoires of several healthy adults. For each donor, three plates each were used for CD4 naive and CD4 memory, two plates were used for CD8 naive, and one plate was used for CD8 memory. Overall study outcomes, separate from this receptor: Naive subsets generally had larger estimated clonotype richness than memory subsets did. Pairwise subsampling indicated that sequencing depth was expected to affect the degree of clonotype sharing among donors. Even with the large sequencing depth, rarefaction of the sorted-subset datasets indicated that sequencing was incomplete. Compared with non-shared clonotypes, clonotypes shared by all four sorted-subset donors had higher generation probabilities. Because the study included a small number of donors, the genetic and exposure-history diversity represented was limited. Sampling was restricted to blood, and TCR repertoires in tissues likely differ from the TCR repertoires found in blood. When a few donors were compared, the shared fraction of clonotypes was around 5.1% for naive CD4, about 4% for naive CD8, 2.3% for memory CD4, and 0.35% to 0.4% for memory CD8.

Healthy HIV-negative adults with no recently reported acute infections or vaccinations were included as donors. Only Caucasian adults living in Nashville, Tennessee, USA were represented among the donors. CD4+ T cells were enriched by magnetic negative selection, after which naive cells were positively selected on CD45RA and the negative fraction was taken as the memory subset. Blood was collected by leukapheresis, and PBMCs were isolated by Ficoll-Histopaque density gradient centrifugation and then cryopreserved in liquid nitrogen vapor phase. Purity and quantity of every magnetically sorted T cell population were checked by analytical flow cytometry. Genomic DNA was isolated from every sorted fraction and measured by UV absorbance on a Nanodrop 2000c. Using the deep immunoSEQ assay, TCR CDR3 regions were amplified from genomic DNA by multiplex PCR. For each cell subset, the extracted genomic DNA was distributed evenly across all wells of several immunoSEQ 96-well plates, and each plate served as one replicate. For sorted subsets, each replicate PCR was loaded with 200 ng genomic DNA, equivalent to some 27,000 T cell genomes. Purified libraries were quantified with a Qubit 3.0 fluorometer, sized on a Bioanalyzer 2100, and re-quantified with the KAPA Library Quantification kit. Every immunoSEQ 96-well plate was sequenced on a separate single-read 150-cycle Illumina NextSeq 550 flow cell. From the authors' description of their analysis: Because only junctional sequences without quality scores were contained in the immunoSEQ output, filtering matching that applied to full-length reads could not be performed. To assign V/J genes and CDR3, sequences were annotated using PyIR, a Python wrapper for IgBLAST v1.9, with IMGT germline references. Reads with weak V/J assignments (E-value above 1e-6), missing CDR3, stop codons, out-of-frame junctions, or ambiguous translated residues were removed. A V3J clonotype was defined by an identical inferred V gene, J gene, and CDR3 amino acid sequence. The percentage overlap between two repertoires was calculated by dividing the number of shared unique clonotypes by the size of the smaller repertoire. Richness of each repertoire was evaluated using RTK rarefaction, the Chao1 estimator, and Recon v2.1 estimates of unobserved clonotypes. OLGA was used to compute generation probabilities for all TCRbeta clonotypes that the gDNA method yielded from a handful of donors. The table comes from immuneACCESS by way of TCRdb, which keeps in-frame sequences with V and J called. Part of the clones is missing from these tables; in studies checked, under half for an unresolved V gene and the rest for unknown reasons. V, J and clone size are those of that table, while D and trimming were read from the DNA. A total of over 950,000 clones appear in this sample, about 80% of them only once. The top ten clones comprise 0.89% of the sample.

The CDR3 contains 14 residues, cysteine and phenylalanine counted. The retained sequence is limited to the CDR3, 42 bases, with the frame set at the first base. The V and J ends are trimmed by 1 base and 2 bases, leaving 9 bases between them. The germline V gene yields SGHNT for CDR1 and YENEEA for CDR2. The sequence joins TRBV11-3 to TRBJ2-7; the D gene assignment is perhaps TRBD1 or TRBD2, with each matching 5 bases. The sequencing sample was made of memory CD4+ T cells from PBMCs. This sample's cell subset or site label indicates: CD45RA-negative fraction. This clonotype was obtained from a man between 18 and 35 years old in good health. Some clones in this sample may be carry-over from other donors' samples. The nucleotide sequence reads as follows: TGTGCCAGCAGCTTAGGGGACGGTCCCTACGAGCAGTACTTC. Translated, this gives CASSLGDGPYEQYF.